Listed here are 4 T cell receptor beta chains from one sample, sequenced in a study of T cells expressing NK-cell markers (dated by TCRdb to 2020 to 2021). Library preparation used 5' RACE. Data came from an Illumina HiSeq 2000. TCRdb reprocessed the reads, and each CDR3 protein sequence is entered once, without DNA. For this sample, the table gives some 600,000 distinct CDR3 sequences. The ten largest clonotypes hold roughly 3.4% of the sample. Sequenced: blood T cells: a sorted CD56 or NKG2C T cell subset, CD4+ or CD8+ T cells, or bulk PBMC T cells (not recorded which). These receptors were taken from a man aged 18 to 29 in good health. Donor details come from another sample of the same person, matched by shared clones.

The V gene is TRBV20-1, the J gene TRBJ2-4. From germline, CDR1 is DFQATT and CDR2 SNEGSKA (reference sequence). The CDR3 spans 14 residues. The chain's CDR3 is CSAQISLAKNIQYF.

Here the CDR3 reads CASGMREEEQYF. The chain employs TRBV6-5 and TRBJ2-7; lacking DNA, the TRBD2 call made by TCRdb goes unchecked. Germline lookup yields CDR1 MNHEY and CDR2 SVGAGI. The CDR3 is 12 residues long.

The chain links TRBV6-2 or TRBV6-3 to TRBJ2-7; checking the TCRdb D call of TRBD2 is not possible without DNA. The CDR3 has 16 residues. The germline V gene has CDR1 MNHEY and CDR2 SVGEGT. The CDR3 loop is CASRTRGTSGSGEQYF.

The chain's CDR3 is CASSVSRGGTEAFF. The chain has TRBV9 and TRBJ1-1; checking the TCRdb D call of TRBD1 is not possible without DNA. CDR3 length: 14 residues. Germline V CDR1 and CDR2: SGDLS, YYNGEE.